The 28 T cell receptor beta chains listed next were all sequenced from one sample in a study of vaccination effects on CD4 cells after COVID-19. Their cognate antigens are unknown. TCRdb's copy holds only in-frame clones and misses some; the assay was immunoSEQ multiplex PCR. Here the sample spans roughly 56,000 clones, less than 80% being singletons. Ahead of sequencing, the ViraFEST assay grew antigen-specific CD4+ T cells using viral peptide pools. Isolation of CD4+ T cells took place after 10 to 11 days of culture. The vaccine given was either BNT162b2 or mRNA-1273, in two doses. Here the sequenced sample was CD4+ T cells from PBMCs cultured with HCoV-229E spike peptides, taken after COVID-19 vaccination. The receptors were sampled from a human donor who received a COVID-19 vaccine.

This clone occurred a few times. The rearrangement uses TRBV24-1 and TRBJ1-3; tentatively, D is TRBD1 (5 bases). V was trimmed by 2 bases and J by 4 bases, leaving 14 bases between them. Germline loops: CDR1 KGHDR, CDR2 SFDVKD. The CDR3 is 16 amino acids. CDR3 sequence (DNA): TGTGCCACCAGTGATTCGGGGAGGGACGGAGGAAACACCATATATTTT. Its translation: CATSDSGRDGGNTIYF.

The CDR3 loop is CASSAGLQETQYF. For the CDR3, the DNA is TGTGCCAGCAGCGCGGGACTACAAGAGACCCAGTACTTC. V gene TRBV7-3 combines with J gene TRBJ2-5; 7 positions match TRBD2. The CDR3 extends over 13 amino acids. V shed 5 bases, J shed 2 bases, and the junction held 2 bases outside the gene matches. Germline CDR1 SGHTA, CDR2 FQGTGA.

A few counts support this clone. The chain uses TRBV4-2 and TRBJ2-3; D is unclear. Trimming stripped 1 base from V and 8 bases from J, with 13 bases between. The CDR3 totals 14 residues. CDR1 is LGHNA and CDR2 is YNFKEQ in the germline V gene. The CDR3 DNA sequence: TGTGCCAGCAGCCAAGTAAATCTTCCTGCTACGCAGTATTTT. The encoded protein is CASSQVNLPATQYF.

The sample holds one count of this clone. The V gene is TRBV5-1, the J gene TRBJ2-5; 14 nucleotides match TRBD2. Germline CDR1 and CDR2: SGHRS and YFSETQ. Trimming cost V 0 bases and J 2 bases; bases outside gene matches: 0. The CDR3 sequence is 16 residues long. The CDR3 sequence: CASSLGTSGGQETQYF. The CDR3 DNA reads as TGCGCCAGCAGCTTGGGGACTAGCGGGGGGCAAGAGACCCAGTACTTC. The whole variable domain, filled in from reference TRBV5-1 and TRBJ2-5, reads KAGVTQTPRYLIKTRGQQVTLSCSPISGHRSVSWYQQTPGQGLQFLFEYFSETQRNKGNFPGRFSGRQFSNSRSEMNVSTLELGDSALYLCASSLGTSGGQETQYFGPGTRLLVL.

J is TRBJ2-3 and V is TRBV6-5; the D is unclear. CDR3 length: 13 amino acids. In germline, CDR1 is MNHEY, CDR2 SVGAGI. Trimming took 3 bases from V and 5 from J, leaving 9 bases between them. The CDR3, as DNA: TGTGCCAGCAGTTATCGGCTCCGAGATACGCAGTATTTT. This gives the protein CASSYRLRDTQYF.

The chain carries TRBV3-1 (or the pseudogene TRBV3-2) and TRBJ2-4; D unclear. The CDR3 totals 13 residues. V lost 3 bases and J 1 base, leaving 4 bases between the germline ends. Germline V gene data show CDR1 as LGHDT and CDR2 as YNNKEL (reference sequence). The DNA of the CDR3 is TGTGCCAGCAGCCAGGGGGCCAAAAACATTCAGTACTTC. Protein: CASSQGAKNIQYF.

This rearrangement joins TRBV6-5 to TRBJ1-4, with D possibly matching TRBD1 (5 bases). The CDR3 has 15 residues. The V end lost 5 bases, the J end lost 8 bases, and 18 bases lay between the germline ends. Germline CDR1 is MNHEY and CDR2 is SVGAGI. DNA of the CDR3: TGTGCCAGCAGTAGTAGACAGTTTTCCGGGGAAAAACTGTTTTTT. Translation gives CASSSRQFSGEKLFF.

The chain has TRBV2 and TRBJ2-7; D not resolved. The CDR3 covers 12 residues. The germline V and J ends were trimmed by 3 bases and 6 bases, with 9 bases remaining between them. In germline, CDR1 is SNHLY, CDR2 FYNNEI. CDR3 sequence (DNA): TGTGCCAGCAGTGAGATGGTAATCGAGCAGTACGTC. Protein product: CASSEMVIEQYV.

The V call is TRBV6-5, the J call TRBJ1-2, with D hard to call. The CDR3 has 14 amino acids. With 0 bases removed from V and 7 bases from J, the gap between germline ends came to 12 bases. The germline gives CDR1 MNHEY, CDR2 SVGAGI. The CDR3 DNA is TGTGCCAGCAGTTACTCGAGGGAAGGCAGTGGCTACACCTTC. Its translation is CASSYSREGSGYTF.

The rearrangement links TRBV2 to TRBJ2-3; tentatively, D is TRBD1 or TRBD2 (5 bases each). V lost 7 bases and J 2 bases, leaving 19 bases between the germline ends. This CDR3 has 16 amino acids. Germline V gene data show CDR1 as SNHLY and CDR2 as FYNNEI. CDR3 DNA: TGTGCCAGCACCCGGGGCAGGGCTCCGACCACAGATACGCAGTATTTT. Translating it yields CASTRGRAPTTDTQYF.

This clone was observed a single time. The rearrangement joins TRBV3-1 (or the pseudogene TRBV3-2) to TRBJ2-5, with D possibly being TRBD2 (6 bases). The V and J ends lost 4 bases and 5 bases respectively, with 17 bases between them. Germline V gene lookup returns CDR1 LGHDT and CDR2 YNNKEL (reference sequence). CDR3 size: 15 residues. The CDR3, as DNA: TGTGCCAGCAGCCCCCGACTAGGGGCCGGTGAGACCCAGTACTTC. As protein: CASSPRLGAGETQYF.

This clone showed up many times. The chain employs TRBV28 and TRBJ1-2; a weak D match, TRBD1 (5 bases). Germline CDR1 reads MDHEN; CDR2 reads SYDVKM. V gave up 2 bases and J gave up 3 bases, with 10 bases separating them. The CDR3 contains 14 residues. CDR3 bases: TGTGCCAGCAGTTTAGCAGGGATTGACTATGGCTACACCTTC. It specifies CASSLAGIDYGYTF.

The J gene is TRBJ2-2, the V gene TRBV30, with D unresolved. Germline loops: CDR1 GTSNPN, CDR2 SVGIG (reference sequence). The CDR3 extends over 12 amino acids. V lost 4 bases, J lost 6 bases, and 9 bases lay in between. Written as DNA, the CDR3 is TGTGCCTGGAACGCAAACGCCGGGGAGCTGTTTTTT. Protein sequence: CAWNANAGELFF.

The chain is built from TRBV9 and TRBJ1-1, with unresolved D. CDR1 is SGDLS and CDR2 is YYNGEE in the germline V gene. The length of the CDR3 is 13 residues. The germline V and J ends were trimmed by 1 base and 6 bases, with 10 bases remaining between them. This CDR3 reads CASSVNGNPEAFF. DNA of the CDR3: TGTGCCAGCAGCGTAAACGGTAACCCTGAAGCTTTCTTT.

This clone was counted only a few times. The V call is TRBV28, the J call TRBJ1-2; 12 bases match TRBD1. Germline V gives CDR1 MDHEN, CDR2 SYDVKM. CDR3 length: 17 residues. Trimming took 6 bases from V and 5 from J; bases not matched to a gene: 13. DNA of the CDR3: TGTGCCAGCAGCCCACCGGGACAGGGGGCGAAAGGTTATGGCTACACCTTC. Protein sequence: CASSPPGQGAKGYGYTF.

The gene calls are TRBV9 and TRBJ2-3; 7 bases are a match to TRBD2. Trimming took 2 bases from V and 0 from J; bases not matched to a gene: 3. The length of the CDR3 is 15 residues. Germline CDR1 is SGDLS and CDR2 is YYNGEE. The CDR3 loop reads CASSVGGDSTDTQYF. CDR3 bases: TGTGCCAGCAGCGTGGGGGGGGATAGCACAGATACGCAGTATTTT.

The rearrangement joins TRBV24-1 to TRBJ1-2, with TRBD1 matching over 8 bases. The V gene's germline CDR1 is KGHDR and CDR2 SFDVKD. Trimming took 4 bases from V and 6 from J; bases not matched to a gene: 3. The CDR3 covers 13 residues. CDR3 amino acids: CATSDPRGHGYTF. The CDR3, as DNA: TGTGCCACCAGTGACCCCAGGGGGCATGGCTACACCTTC.

J is TRBJ2-3 and V is TRBV7-2; unclear D gene. This CDR3 has 15 amino acids. Trimming took off 2 bases at V and 6 bases at J, with 15 bases between the two ends. The germline CDR1 and CDR2 sequences are SGHTA and FQGNSA. CDR3 bases: TGTGCCAGCAGCTTACAGACACCGGAGAGGGATACGCAGTATTTT. It translates to CASSLQTPERDTQYF. Looking up the rest from reference TRBV7-2 and TRBJ2-3 gives the full variable domain: GAGVSQSPSNKVTEKGKDVELRCDPISGHTALYWYRQSLGQGLEFLIYFQGNSAPDKSGLPSDRFSAERTGGSVSTLTIQRTQQEDSAVYLCASSLQTPERDTQYFGPGTRLTVL.

This clone has only a few counts. The chain is built from TRBV7-3 and TRBJ2-3; the D is unclear. The germline CDR1 and CDR2 sequences are SGHTA and FQGTGA. The CDR3 has 13 amino acids. Trimming took 5 bases from V and 1 from J, leaving 7 bases between them. The CDR3 loop reads CASSIMGTDTQYF. The DNA of the CDR3 is TGTGCCAGCAGCATTATGGGCACAGATACGCAGTATTTT.

The chain joins TRBV5-1 to TRBJ2-3, with TRBD2 matching over 9 bases. Unmatched junction bases numbered 18, after V lost 4 bases and J lost 9 bases. CDR1 and CDR2 (germline): SGHRS, YFSETQ. CDR3 length equals 17 residues. Here the CDR3 DNA reads TGCGCCAGCAGCCTTCAGAGAGCGGGGGGCCTCCAGGGGACGCAGTATTTT. It encodes CASSLQRAGGLQGTQYF.

The chain carries TRBV6-5 and TRBJ1-1; D is unresolved. Germline assignment: CDR1 MNHEY and CDR2 SVGAGI. Trimming took 5 bases from V and 3 from J, leaving 10 bases between them. CDR3 length: 13 residues. The CDR3: CASSTQGHTEAFF. The DNA for the CDR3 is TGTGCCAGCAGTACCCAAGGTCACACTGAAGCTTTCTTT.

This clone was recorded once. The V call is TRBV5-1, the J call TRBJ1-4; D is ambiguous. This CDR3 region has 15 residues. V lost 4 bases and J lost 3, with 13 bases in between. In germline, CDR1 is SGHRS, CDR2 YFSETQ. CDR3 protein: CASSLAGPANEKLFF. CDR3 DNA: TGCGCCAGCAGCCTTGCAGGCCCGGCTAATGAAAAACTGTTTTTT.

This chain uses TRBV29-1 with TRBJ1-1, with a possible D match to TRBD1 (5 bases). Germline lookup yields CDR1 SQVTM and CDR2 ANQGSEA. CDR3 length: 13 residues. V dropped 7 bases and J dropped 1 base, with 13 bases sitting between them. This CDR3 is CSGGEQPNTEAFF. CDR3 DNA sequence: TGCAGCGGGGGGGAACAGCCGAACACTGAAGCTTTCTTT.

This chain connects TRBV5-6 to TRBJ2-2; the match to TRBD2 covers 10 bases. Trimming at V came to 0 bases and at J to 0 bases, leaving 2 bases not matched to a gene. The CDR3 contains 17 residues. CDR1 is SGHDT, CDR2 YYEEEE, per germline. CDR3 DNA sequence: TGTGCCAGCAGCTTGGTAGCGGGGGGAACGAACACCGGGGAGCTGTTTTTT. Its protein product is CASSLVAGGTNTGELFF.

This clone has more than one count but fewer than ten. The chain combines TRBV18 with TRBJ2-3, with D possibly TRBD1 on 5 matching bases. This CDR3 comprises 16 residues. The V end lost 2 bases, the J end lost 2 bases, and 14 bases lay between the germline ends. The germline V gene encodes CDR1 KGHSH and CDR2 LQKENI. CDR3 in amino acids: CASSPIDRPLTDTQYF. CDR3 sequence (DNA): TGTGCCAGCTCACCAATCGACAGACCTCTCACAGATACGCAGTATTTT.

Only a few counts were recorded for this clone. The chain combines TRBV9 with TRBJ1-4; TRBD1 matches 7 bases. Germline loops: CDR1 SGDLS, CDR2 YYNGEE. The CDR3 is 14 amino acids. With V trimmed by 3 bases and J by 8 bases, 7 bases remained unmatched. The CDR3 nucleotides read TGTGCCAGCAGCGGCCCCAGGACAGGCGAAAAACTGTTTTTT. This encodes CASSGPRTGEKLFF.

The chain is built from TRBV19 and TRBJ1-5; D gene uncertain. The germline CDR1 and CDR2 sequences are LNHDA and SQIVND (reference sequence). Trimming took 6 bases from V and 3 from J, leaving 12 bases between them. The CDR3 consists of 14 residues. The CDR3 sequence is CASRGQNNNQPQHF. The CDR3 DNA is TGTGCCAGTAGAGGCCAGAATAACAATCAGCCCCAGCATTTT.

The CDR3 loop reads CASSNQDRGDYGYTF. The CDR3 DNA follows: TGTGCCAGCAGCAACCAAGACAGGGGAGACTATGGCTACACCTTC. The rearrangement joins TRBV7-8 to TRBJ1-2; 8 bases fit TRBD1. The germline V gene has CDR1 SGHVS and CDR2 FQNEAQ. The J segment lost 3 bases and the V segment lost 5 bases, leaving 8 bases of the junction unmatched. CDR3 length equals 15 residues.